This T cell receptor (beta chain) was recorded in a study of shared clonotypes between healthy human individuals. At the level of the study: Plates per donor: three CD4 naive, three CD4 memory, two CD8 naive, one CD8 memory.

To note about this clone: This sample includes further DNA sequences coding for the same CDR3.

Naive CD8 cells comprised CD45RO-negative, CCR7-positively selected cells, excluding terminally differentiated effector memory CD45RA+ cells. This table comes from immunoSEQ multiplex PCR, and its TCRdb copy is limited to in-frame clones, with some not included. The table shows about 2.2 million clones, with 93% occurring only once. The CDR3 is 14 amino acids. V gave up 2 bases and J gave up 0 bases, with 7 bases separating them. The germline gives CDR1 MNHEY, CDR2 SVGAGI. Sequencing was done on a sample of naive CD8+ T cells from PBMCs. The origin of this receptor is a man between 18 and 29 years old in good health. Some clones in this sample may be carry-over from other donors' samples. This sequence joins TRBV6-5 and TRBJ1-1, with a possible D match to TRBD1 (6 bases). CDR3 nucleotides: TGTGCCAGCAGTTACAGGGGGTTGAACACTGAAGCTTTCTTT. It specifies CASSYRGLNTEAFF.